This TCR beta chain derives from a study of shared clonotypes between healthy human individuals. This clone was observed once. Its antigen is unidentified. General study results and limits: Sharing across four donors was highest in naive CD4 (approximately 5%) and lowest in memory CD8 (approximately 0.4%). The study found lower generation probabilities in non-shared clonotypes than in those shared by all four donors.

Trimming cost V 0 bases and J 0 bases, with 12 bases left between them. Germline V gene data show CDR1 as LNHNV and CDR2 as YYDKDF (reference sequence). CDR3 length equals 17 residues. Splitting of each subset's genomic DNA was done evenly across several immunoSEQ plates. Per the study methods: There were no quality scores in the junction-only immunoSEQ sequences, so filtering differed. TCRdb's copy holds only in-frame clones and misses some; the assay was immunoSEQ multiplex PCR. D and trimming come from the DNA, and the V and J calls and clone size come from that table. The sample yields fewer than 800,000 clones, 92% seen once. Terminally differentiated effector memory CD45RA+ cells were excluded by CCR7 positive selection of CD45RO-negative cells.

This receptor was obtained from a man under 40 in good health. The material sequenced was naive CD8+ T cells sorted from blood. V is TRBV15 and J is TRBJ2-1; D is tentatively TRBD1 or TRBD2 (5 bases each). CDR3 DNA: TGTGCCACCAGCAGAGATCGGGACCTGAGCTCCTACAATGAGCAGTTCTTC. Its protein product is CATSRDRDLSSYNEQFF.